This T cell receptor beta chain was recorded in a study of blood T cell repertoires in COVID-19. At the level of the study: Nucleic acid was either cDNA or gDNA, and it came from T cells, B-cell-depleted T cells, or PBMCs.

TCRdb's copy holds only in-frame clones and misses some; the assay was immunoSEQ multiplex PCR. The repertoire holds 210,000 or so clones, with 89% as singletons. Sequencing was done on a sample of peripheral blood. This sequence originates from a man aged 35 to 55 with acute or convalescent COVID-19.

CDR3 sequence reads: CASSSGRFGAETDTQYF. DNA of the CDR3: TGTGCCAGCAGCTCAGGGAGGTTCGGGGCAGAGACAGATACGCAGTATTTT. The genes are TRBV11-3 and TRBJ2-3; possibly TRBD2 for D (6 bases). The V gene's germline CDR1 is SGHNT and CDR2 YENEEA. Deletions cut 4 bases from V and 3 bases from J, with 20 bases between. The CDR3 runs 17 residues.